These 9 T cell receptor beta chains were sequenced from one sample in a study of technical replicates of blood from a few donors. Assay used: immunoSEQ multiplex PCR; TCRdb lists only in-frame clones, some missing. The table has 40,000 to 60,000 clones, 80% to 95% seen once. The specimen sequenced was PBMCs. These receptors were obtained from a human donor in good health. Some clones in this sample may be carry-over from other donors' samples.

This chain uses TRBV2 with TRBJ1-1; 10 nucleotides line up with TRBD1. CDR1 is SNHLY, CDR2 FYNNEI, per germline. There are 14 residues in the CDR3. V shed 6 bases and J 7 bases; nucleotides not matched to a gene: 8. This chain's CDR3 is CASSGTGARFEAFF. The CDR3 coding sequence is TGTGCCAGCAGCGGGACAGGGGCGCGCTTTGAAGCTTTCTTT.

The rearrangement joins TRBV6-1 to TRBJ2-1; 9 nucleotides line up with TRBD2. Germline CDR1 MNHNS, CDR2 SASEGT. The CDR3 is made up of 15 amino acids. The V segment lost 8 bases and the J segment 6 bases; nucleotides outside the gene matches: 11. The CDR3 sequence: CASHSGRGGSNEQFF. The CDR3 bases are TGTGCCAGCCATAGCGGGCGGGGGGGTTCCAATGAGCAGTTCTTC.

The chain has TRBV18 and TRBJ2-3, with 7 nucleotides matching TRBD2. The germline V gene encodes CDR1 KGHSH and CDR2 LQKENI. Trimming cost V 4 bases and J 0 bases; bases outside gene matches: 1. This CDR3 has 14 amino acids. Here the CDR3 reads CASSLLASTDTQYF. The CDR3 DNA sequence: TGTGCCAGCTCACTACTAGCGAGCACAGATACGCAGTATTTT.

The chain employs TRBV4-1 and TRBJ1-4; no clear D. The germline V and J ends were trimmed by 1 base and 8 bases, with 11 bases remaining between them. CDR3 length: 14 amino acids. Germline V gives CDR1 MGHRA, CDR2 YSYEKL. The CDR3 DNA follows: TGCGCCAGCAGCCAAGTATGGGGAGCAGAAAAACTGTTTTTT. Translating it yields CASSQVWGAEKLFF.

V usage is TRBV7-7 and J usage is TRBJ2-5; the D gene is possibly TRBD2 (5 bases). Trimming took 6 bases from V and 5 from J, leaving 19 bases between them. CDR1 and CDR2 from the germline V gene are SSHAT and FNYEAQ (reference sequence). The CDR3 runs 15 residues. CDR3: CASSPIGLAGETQYF. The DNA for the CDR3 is TGTGCCAGCAGTCCGATTGGGCTAGCTGGGGAGACCCAGTACTTC.

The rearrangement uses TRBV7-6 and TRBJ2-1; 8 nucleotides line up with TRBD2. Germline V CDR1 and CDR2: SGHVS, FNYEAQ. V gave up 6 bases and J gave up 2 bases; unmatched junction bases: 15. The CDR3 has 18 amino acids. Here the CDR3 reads CASSSRAGGPLTYNEQFF. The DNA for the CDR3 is TGTGCCAGCAGTTCCCGGGCGGGGGGTCCTTTGACCTACAATGAGCAGTTCTTC.

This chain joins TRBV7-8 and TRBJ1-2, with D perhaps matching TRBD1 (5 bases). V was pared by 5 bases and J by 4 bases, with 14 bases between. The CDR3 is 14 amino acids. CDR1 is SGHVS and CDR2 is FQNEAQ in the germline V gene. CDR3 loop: CASSPGGAGYGYTF. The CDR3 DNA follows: TGTGCCAGCAGCCCCGGCGGGGCGGGCTATGGCTACACCTTC.

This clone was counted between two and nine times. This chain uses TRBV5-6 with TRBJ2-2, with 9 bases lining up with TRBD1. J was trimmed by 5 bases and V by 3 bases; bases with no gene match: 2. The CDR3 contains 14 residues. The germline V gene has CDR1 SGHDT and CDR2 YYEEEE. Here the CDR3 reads CASSYGTGTGELFF. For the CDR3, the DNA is TGTGCCAGCAGCTATGGGACAGGGACCGGGGAGCTGTTTTTT.

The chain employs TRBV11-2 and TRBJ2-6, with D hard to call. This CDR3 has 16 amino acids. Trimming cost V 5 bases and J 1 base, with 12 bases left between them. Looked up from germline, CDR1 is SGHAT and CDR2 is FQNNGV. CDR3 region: CASSANLLSGANVLTF. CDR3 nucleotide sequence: TGTGCCAGCAGCGCCAATTTACTTTCTGGGGCCAACGTCCTGACTTTC.